This T cell receptor beta chain is from a study of cytomegalovirus exposure and HLA in healthy donors (dated by TCRdb to the late 2010s). Concerning the study at large: An earlier analysis of around 600 of the donors reported 250 to 300 Gb of sequence data and some 100 million unique TCR beta sequences from about 200 million T cells. An earlier analysis of 587 of the donors used high-throughput TCR beta sequencing to judge whether each TCR beta V gene segment behaved as functional or pseudogenic. In a later genetic analysis, genome-wide SNP genotypes for about 65% of the roughly 670 donors were used, and that subset was treated as a discovery cohort. Besides the first cohort of roughly 700 subjects, a separate validation cohort made up of 95 to 150 different subjects was used. Roughly five DR-DQ haplotypes were handled as single units for association and clustering because linkage in the cohort was strong. Alongside the repertoire data, information on donor age, sex, ethnicity and CMV serostatus was compiled. The genetic ancestry cluster associated with self-reported Caucasian donors included around 76% of the roughly 390 genotyped donors. In a later analysis, previously published TCR beta repertoires from several hundred donors were re-analyzed and high-resolution HLA genotyping was added so that TCR occurrence patterns could be studied. Rather than drawing on any new phenotypic data, the later analysis identified candidate immune exposures from TCR beta sequences and the way those sequences occurred across donors. Both class I and class II loci were covered by HLA typing, at four-digit resolution. The number of typed donors differed by locus: 629-630 for A, B, C, DRB1 and DQB1; approximately 520 for DQA1; 606 for DPA1; and some 430 for DPB1. To predict cytomegalovirus infection status, the study brought together high-throughput TCR immunosequencing, statistical association of individual TCRs with disease status, and machine learning. All discovery cohort repertoires had been generated on a single sequencing platform. Roughly 320 gigabases of sequencing data and approximately 92 million unique TCR sequences made up an early release that covered 500 to 650 HLA-typed donors. The study used immunosequencing to profile the T cell repertoires of approximately 640 subjects and linked those repertoires to cytomegalovirus serostatus. Across around 400 genotyped donors of the cohort, an average of about 220,000 unique TCR beta nucleotide sequences per donor were sequenced, and roughly a sixth of those sequences were non-productive. The study was designed to test whether signatures of past pathogen exposure could be identified by cataloging public T cell receptors. Points the paper makes about the study in general: The only immune exposure information available for the cohort was CMV serostatus. A total of fewer than 200 TCR beta chains were listed by the study as associated with cytomegalovirus. A cluster of highly shared sequence variants was judged likely to be a technical artifact of the sequencing pipeline. In a later genetic analysis, a missense DCLRE1C variant was associated with V-gene and J-gene trimming of TCR beta chains, and the association was replicated in an independent cohort. Correlated functional status among segregating V segments might reflect linkage disequilibrium, but an unknown experimental factor could not be ruled out. This cohort had only TCR beta chains sequenced, and the lack of alpha or paired-chain data limited which features could be detected. Some IMGT-functional V segments, including TRBV6-2 and TRBV6-3, could not be distinguished by the 87-base-pair reads and were therefore excluded. Roughly uniform sequencing depth across donors was assumed in presence/absence analyses, although this assumption may not hold. A further reported finding was that TCR beta sequences accurately predicted the HLA-A and HLA-B alleles for most subjects in the first cohort. A later analysis associated 15,000 to 20,000 TCR beta sequences with specific HLA alleles at a false discovery rate of 0.05. Because HLA typing was unavailable for some donors at each locus, only the typed subset was used in association tests. Across donors, most TCR sequences were observed very rarely, whereas some public TCRs were present in many individuals. A later analysis reported that several top co-occurrence clusters appeared linked to parvovirus B19, influenza, CMV and Epstein-Barr virus. Cytomegalovirus status was reported to be diagnosed by the classifier with high specificity and sensitivity in both the original and validation cohorts. It was suggested by the authors that the approach could potentially be generalized to other disease states and immunological phenotypes. Most CMV-associated TCR beta chains appeared to be HLA-restricted in a later analysis, and the HLA associations seemed to be driven largely by CMV exposure. In a later analysis, HLA-associated TCR beta chains showed more clonal expansion and lower generation probabilities than non-associated chains that were equally common. The earlier analysis of approximately 540 of the donors excluded some 15 rarely observed V segments, including chromosome 9 orphons, because counts were too low. A later genetic analysis reported fewer N-insertions in productive TCRs among donors in an Asian-associated ancestry cluster than the roughly 690-donor mean. Assigning TCR associations to individual alleles was difficult when HLA alleles, especially DR and DQ, strongly co-occurred. In an earlier analysis of about 550 of the donors, most TCR beta V segments were observed in productive rearrangements about 90% or about 30% of the time, broadly matching IMGT annotations. A later analysis found that TCR association rates varied across HLA loci, with DRB1 alleles showing the most associated TCRs and HLA-C alleles the fewest. In vitro tests confirmed that a few of the cytomegalovirus-associated TCR beta chains recognize cytomegalovirus antigens.

Worth noting for this clone: This clone's antigen is unknown. No per-base quality is available; no much larger clone lies one base away.

The cohort was made up of about 670 healthy bone marrow donors. Cohort members were all nominally healthy when sampled, although unrecorded immune exposures were likely present. The donor tested CMV seropositive and was one of the 289 seropositive cohort members. Each donor provided a peripheral blood sample, and peripheral blood mononuclear cells were used for TCR beta sequencing. The Qiagen DNeasy Blood Extraction Kit was used to extract genomic DNA from the blood cell samples. CDR1 and CDR2, looked up from the germline V gene, are LGHNT and FRNRAP. The CDR3 covers 15 residues, taking in both the cysteine and the phenylalanine. Only the CDR3 DNA is retained, 45 bases long and in frame from the first base. A distance of 9 bases separates the germline ends of V and J, which lose 1 base and 1 base respectively. Libraries came from the immunoSEQ multiplex PCR assay. For the multiplex PCR, a mixture combining 60 forward primers for TCR Vbeta segments and 13 reverse primers for TCR Jbeta segments was used. The CDR3 region of rearranged TCR beta genes was amplified from genomic DNA with a multiplex PCR assay. Amplified TCR beta libraries were sequenced as 87-base-pair reads on the Illumina HiSeq System. Concerning the study's data processing: In a later analysis, 77 million or so unique TCR beta chains were counted across the 666 repertoires, and about 9.9 million of these chains were shared by at least two donors. A nearest-neighbor algorithm error-corrected the raw reads and collapsed the reads into unique sequences, merging closely related sequences to remove PCR and sequencing errors. V, D and J gene segments were assigned by aligning CDR3 sequences to IMGT reference sequences. For a sequence to be retained, at least a six-nucleotide match to both a V gene segment and a J gene segment was required. A rearrangement counted as productive if the CDR3 had no stop codons and remained in frame with V and J, and every other rearrangement counted as non-productive. Following IMGT convention, CDR3 was defined as the stretch from the second conserved V-encoded cysteine to the conserved J-encoded phenylalanine. In an earlier analysis of around 640 of the donors, sequences lacking an unambiguous match to a single V gene segment were excluded. In an earlier analysis of approximately 610 of the donors, V segments were called functional above 56.7% productive rearrangements and were called segregating when the between-donor standard deviation exceeded 5%. A statistical classification framework was developed to diagnose cytomegalovirus status using the catalog of TCR beta chain sequences. A later analysis assigned V and J genes by comparing TCR nucleotide sequences with IMGT/GENE-DB human TR gene sequences. The TCRdist pipeline was used in a later analysis to assign CDR3 sequences and most-parsimonious VDJ recombination scenarios. In a later analysis, each TCR beta chain was defined by its CDR3 amino acid sequence together with its V-gene family, and reads lacking a unique V-gene family were excluded. A later analysis removed 600 or so highly shared, low-generation-probability nucleotide sequences to deal with suspected cross-contamination and a sequencing artifact. In a later analysis, a clonal expansion index was calculated for each public chain from normalized within-repertoire ranks of inferred template counts. In a later analysis, generation probabilities were computed with a VDJ recombination model fitted to out-of-frame rearrangements, and the resulting probabilities were checked against IGoR. In a later analysis, hypergeometric tests were used to score TCR-TCR, TCR-HLA and TCR-CMV co-occurrence, with a repertoire-size bias correction applied to TCR pairs. To estimate false discovery rates, a later analysis permuted the HLA or CMV assignments 20 times. In a later analysis, co-occurring TCRs were grouped using DBSCAN, with TCRdist sequence similarity added in when clustering inside HLA-allele-positive subsets. For co-occurrence clustering, repertoires with fewer than 30,000 or more than 120,000 public chains were excluded, along with five repertoires with anomalous nucleotide sharing. TCRdb took over this immuneACCESS table, retaining in-frame rearrangements with V and J assigned. Such tables are incomplete; in checked studies, under half of the missing clones stem from an unresolved V gene, and the remainder is unexplained. V and J calls plus clone size are reproduced from that table; the DNA served to infer D and trimming. The sample table holds 120,000 to 150,000 clones, of which 78% were seen once. The ten largest clones take up about 3% of the sample.

This receptor was obtained from a man aged 35-49 years in good health and CMV-seropositive. Sequencing was done on a sample of PBMCs. This receptor chain uses TRBV12-5 and TRBJ2-3; perhaps TRBD2 is the D gene, with 5 bases matching. CDR3 region: CASGLGSGGTDTQYF. The nucleotide sequence reads as follows: TGTGCTAGTGGTTTGGGAAGCGGAGGCACAGATACGCAGTATTTT.